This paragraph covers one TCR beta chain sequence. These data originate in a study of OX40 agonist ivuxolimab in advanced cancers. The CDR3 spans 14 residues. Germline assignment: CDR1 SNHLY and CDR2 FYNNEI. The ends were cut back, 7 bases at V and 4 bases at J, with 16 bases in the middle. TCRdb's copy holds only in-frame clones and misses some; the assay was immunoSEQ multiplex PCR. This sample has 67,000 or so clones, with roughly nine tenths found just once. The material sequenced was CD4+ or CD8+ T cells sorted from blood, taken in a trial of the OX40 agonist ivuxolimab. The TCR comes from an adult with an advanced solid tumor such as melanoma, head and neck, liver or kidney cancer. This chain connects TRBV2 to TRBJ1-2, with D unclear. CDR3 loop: CASNLRATSYGYTF. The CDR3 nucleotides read TGTGCCAGCAACCTCAGAGCAACGAGCTATGGCTACACCTTC.